This entry lists 12 T cell receptor beta chains sequenced from one sample in a study of CD8 T cells in ankylosing spondylitis. TCRdb reanalysed the 5' RACE reads using MiXCR and keeps one entry per CDR3 protein. The sample holds approximately 150,000 distinct CDR3 sequences; around a third are singletons and the top ten take 4.5% to 6%. What was sequenced was synovial fluid, either unsorted or a sorted T cell fraction (not recorded which). These receptors came from a male donor with ankylosing spondylitis.

The CDR3 region has the DNA TGCGCCAGCAGCTTGAGTCAGGGGGTAGCTGAAGCTTTCTTT. Translation: CASSLSQGVAEAFF. The gene calls are TRBV5-1 and TRBJ1-1; 7 bases are shared with TRBD1. The length of the CDR3 is 14 residues. V gave up 1 base and J gave up 6 bases; unmatched junction bases: 6. Per germline, CDR1 SGHRS and CDR2 YFSETQ. The full variable domain, in which reference TRBV5-1 and TRBJ1-1 provide the parts outside the CDR3, is KAGVTQTPRYLIKTRGQQVTLSCSPISGHRSVSWYQQTPGQGLQFLFEYFSETQRNKGNFPGRFSGRQFSNSRSEMNVSTLELGDSALYLCASSLSQGVAEAFFGQGTRLTVV.

The V call is TRBV6-5, the J call TRBJ1-6; D gene ambiguous. The CDR3 has 17 residues. Germline V lookup: CDR1 MNHEY, CDR2 SVGAGI. V gave up 0 bases and J gave up 0 bases, with 9 bases separating them. CDR3 in DNA: TGTGCCAGCAGTTACTCGTTGCGGAGCTCCTATAATTCACCCCTCCACTTT. It is translated as CASSYSLRSSYNSPLHF.

This chain joins TRBV7-2 and TRBJ1-3; 7 bases are a match to TRBD1. The CDR3 consists of 15 residues. The germline V gene encodes CDR1 SGHTA and CDR2 FQGNSA. With 5 bases clipped from V and 2 bases from J, the junction kept 6 bases outside the gene matches. Here the CDR3 DNA reads TGTGCCAGCAGCCCCCGGACAGGCCCTGGAAACACCATATATTTT. It yields the protein CASSPRTGPGNTIYF. Combining the CDR3 with reference TRBV7-2 and TRBJ1-3 gives the whole variable domain GAGVSQSPSNKVTEKGKDVELRCDPISGHTALYWYRQSLGQGLEFLIYFQGNSAPDKSGLPSDRFSAERTGGSVSTLTIQRTQQEDSAVYLCASSPRTGPGNTIYFGEGSWLTVV.

This clonotype was seen only a few times. The V and J genes are TRBV5-5 and TRBJ1-4; D gene uncertain. This CDR3 region has 14 residues. Germline assignment: CDR1 SGHKS and CDR2 YYEKEE (reference sequence). The V gene lost 2 bases and the J gene lost 0 bases, with 5 bases spanning the gap. CDR3 nucleotides: TGTGCCAGCAGCTTTGGGGCAACTAATGAAAAACTGTTTTTT. This codes for CASSFGATNEKLFF.

This clonotype was counted many times. V is TRBV2 and J is TRBJ1-2; 8 nucleotides align to TRBD1. The J segment lost 7 bases and the V segment lost 2 bases, leaving 9 bases of the junction unmatched. Germline values: CDR1 SNHLY, CDR2 FYNNEI. CDR3 length: 15 residues. The CDR3 nucleotides are TGTGCCAGCAGTGAAAGGTCCCCAGGGGGCGGTGGCTACACCTTC. This translates into CASSERSPGGGGYTF.

This clonotype was seen more than once but under ten times. The chain joins TRBV30 to TRBJ1-6; D remains ambiguous. V lost 2 bases to trimming and J lost 6 bases, with 17 bases between them. Germline V gene lookup returns CDR1 GTSNPN and CDR2 SVGIG (reference sequence). The CDR3 spans 16 residues. The CDR3 DNA reads TGTGCCTGGAGTCGCGACGGATTTAGGATTAATTCACCCCTCCACTTT. It encodes CAWSRDGFRINSPLHF.

This clonotype was observed at least ten times. This chain uses TRBV4-1 with TRBJ2-2; 9 positions agree with TRBD2. CDR1 MGHRA and CDR2 YSYEKL come from the germline V gene. V shed 8 bases and J 5 bases; nucleotides not matched to a gene: 9. There are 15 residues in the CDR3. CDR3 loop: CASAGIAGVTGELFF. The CDR3 DNA follows: TGCGCCAGCGCGGGTATAGCGGGGGTAACCGGGGAGCTGTTTTTT.

This CDR3 is CASSAHSGGAYRFF. The CDR3 region has the DNA TGTGCCAGCAGCGCACATAGCGGGGGGGCCTACCGGTTCTTC. The chain recombines TRBV3-1 with TRBJ2-1, with 11 bases identical to TRBD2. CDR3 length: 14 amino acids. V was pared by 5 bases and J by 15 bases, with 12 bases of the junction left unmatched. The germline CDR1 and CDR2 sequences are LGHDT and YNNKEL (reference sequence).

The sample holds many counts of this clonotype. The rearrangement joins TRBV13 to TRBJ2-7, with D maybe TRBD2 (6 bases). Germline V gene lookup returns CDR1 PRHDT and CDR2 FYEKMQ (reference sequence). V was trimmed by 5 bases and J by 2 bases, leaving 13 bases between them. The CDR3 is 14 amino acids. The chain's CDR3 is CASSRQGGAYEQYF. The CDR3 region has the DNA TGTGCCAGCAGCCGTCAGGGAGGAGCCTACGAGCAGTACTTC.

The rearrangement uses TRBV28 and TRBJ2-2, with D unclear. The length of the CDR3 is 13 residues. The V gene's germline CDR1 is MDHEN and CDR2 SYDVKM. V was pared by 3 bases and J by 5 bases, with 7 bases between. The DNA for the CDR3 is TGTGCCAGCAGTTTGGGATTTACCGGGGAGCTGTTTTTT. It codes for CASSLGFTGELFF.

This clonotype was picked up a small number of times. V usage is TRBV6-1 and J usage is TRBJ2-2; tentative D call: TRBD2 (5 bases). The CDR3 has 14 amino acids. Between the trimmed V and J ends, which lost 2 bases and 3 bases, there was a span of 7 bases. The germline V gene has CDR1 MNHNS and CDR2 SASEGT. CDR3: CASSESGYTGELFF. The DNA of the CDR3 is TGTGCCAGCAGTGAATCGGGGTACACCGGGGAGCTGTTTTTT.

The CDR3 DNA reads as TGTGCCAGCTCACCCATTAGCGGGAGCCACGAGCAGTACTTC. This codes for CASSPISGSHEQYF. The chain has TRBV18 and TRBJ2-7, with TRBD2 identical over 9 bases. Germline V lookup: CDR1 KGHSH, CDR2 LQKENI. The CDR3 sequence is 14 residues long. J lost 5 bases, V lost 3 bases, and 5 bases had no gene match. Full variable domain (outside the CDR3, taken from reference TRBV18 and TRBJ2-7): NAGVMQNPRHLVRRRGQEARLRCSPMKGHSHVYWYRQLPEEGLKFMVYLQKENIIDESGMPKERFSAEFPKEGPSILRIQQVVRGDSAAYFCASSPISGSHEQYFGPGTRLTVT.